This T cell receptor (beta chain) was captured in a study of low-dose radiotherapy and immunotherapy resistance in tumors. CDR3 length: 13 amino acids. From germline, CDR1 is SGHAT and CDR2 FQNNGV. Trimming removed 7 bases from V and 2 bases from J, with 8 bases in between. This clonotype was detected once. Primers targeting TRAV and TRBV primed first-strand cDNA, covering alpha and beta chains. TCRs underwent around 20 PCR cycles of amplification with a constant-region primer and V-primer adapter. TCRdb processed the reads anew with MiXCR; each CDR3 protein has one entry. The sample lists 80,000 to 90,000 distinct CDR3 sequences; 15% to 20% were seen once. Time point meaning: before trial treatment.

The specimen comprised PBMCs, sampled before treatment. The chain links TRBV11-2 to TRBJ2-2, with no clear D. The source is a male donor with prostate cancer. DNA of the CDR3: TGTGCCAGCACGAAGGAAAACACCGGGGAGCTGTTTTTT. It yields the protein CASTKENTGELFF.